This T cell receptor beta chain is drawn from a study of T cells in Graves' hyperthyroidism and ophthalmopathy. Study as a whole: Staff took peripheral blood when the initial diagnosis was made, before any treatment began.

Amplified TCR beta CDR3 regions came from RNA transcripts. An initial round of RT-PCR targeting the TCR CDR3 relied on the HTBI primer set. From the multiplex PCR reads, TCRdb called clonotypes with MiXCR, one entry per CDR3 protein. The sample has about 560,000 distinct CDR3 sequences, roughly a sixth seen once. Uncontrolled infection, other autoimmune disease, pregnancy or lactation disqualified patients from enrolment. V shed 4 bases and J shed 8 bases, with 14 bases lying between them. CDR3 size: 14 residues. CDR1 is MNHNS and CDR2 is SASEGT in the germline V gene. This clonotype was seen a handful of times.

This chain links TRBV6-1 with TRBJ2-2; the D call may be TRBD1 or TRBD2 (5 bases each). The receptor was derived from a woman aged 18-29 years with Graves' hyperthyroidism. Sequenced input: blood. CDR3 nucleotides: TGTGCCAGCAGTGTCTATGGGACCGCGGGGGAGCTGTTTTTT. It is translated as CASSVYGTAGELFF.